This T cell receptor (beta chain) derives from a study of beta chain features in type 1 diabetes (dated by TCRdb to the late 2010s). Some background on the complete study: No differences in mean age, gender distribution, total cell number or subset yield were found between patients and healthy donors. A total of some 110 million sorted cells were examined across all samples, and the number of cells per subset was strongly correlated with RNA yield. The study compared the TCRB repertoires of sorted circulating CD4+ T cell subsets in recently diagnosed type 1 diabetes patients with those in matched healthy donors. Regulatory and stem cell-like memory subsets were isolated from only 8 patients and roughly 8 healthy donors, whereas naive and central memory subsets came from all 30 or so donors.

General conclusions and limits of the study: In all four CD4+ subsets, TCRB CDR3 length was moderately but significantly shorter in type 1 diabetes patients. PCR may preferentially amplify shorter templates, but because patient and control samples were amplified and corrected together, any resulting skew would affect both groups equally. The naive, central memory and regulatory TCRB repertoires appeared to resemble one another more closely among patients than among healthy donors. Fewer insertions and more nucleotide deletions at VDJ recombination sites were observed in patients with type 1 diabetes, implying thymic rearrangement abnormalities. HLA sub-analyses involved small numbers of individuals, so any influence of HLA type on TCRB rearrangement remained unresolved. Because cDNA was sequenced instead of genomic DNA, highly expressing activated cells could be over-represented, though the groups showed no difference in activation or CD3 levels.

Each donor gave one peripheral blood draw, about 110 mL on average, collected into heparinised tubes. Using a panel that included CD45RO, CCR7, CD25, CD127, CD95 and CD27, naive, central memory, regulatory and stem cell-like memory CD4+ T cells were sorted on a BD FACSAria II. All sorted populations exceeded 95% purity. PBMCs were isolated right away by Lymphoprep density gradient centrifugation and were stained directly, without culture. To minimize batch effects, samples were stained and sorted in pairs, one healthy donor with one patient per experiment. All of the isolated RNA was reverse transcribed with the High Capacity cDNA Reverse Transcription Kit, so expressed TCRB transcripts were sequenced. Deep immunoSEQ sequencing was applied to naive, central memory and regulatory T cell samples, giving an average of around 4 million total reads per sample. After sorted cells were lysed in RLT buffer, RNA was extracted with DNase-treated RNeasy Micro or Mini kits, with the choice depending on cell number. To prevent cross-contamination, every cell subset was processed on its own, while patient and healthy donor samples were processed together. The immunoSEQ multiplex PCR was used to amplify TCRB sequences from cDNA, generating 87-bp fragments that spanned the CDR3 region. Sequencing of the amplicons was done on the Illumina HiSeq platform. In the original analysis: PCR bias was computationally corrected using synthetic template baselines, reads within Hamming distance 2 were collapsed, and singletons that could not be merged were discarded. By aligning reads against IMGT, V, D and J genes, CDR3 length, and insertions or deletions at six rearrangement sites were assigned. Within each subset, clonotype counts were normalized to the number of sorted cells before true diversity and Gini coefficients were calculated with the tcR R package. The overlap coefficient, calculated on TCRB nucleotide sequences, was used to quantify repertoire sharing. TCRdb retrieved this table from immuneACCESS and kept in-frame rearrangements only. Not all clones are present; in checked studies, unresolved V genes account for under half, and no reason is known for the remainder. That table furnishes V, J and clone size, whereas the DNA furnished D and trimming. A total of under 200,000 clones appear in this sample, about 9% of them only once. More than 0.45% of the sample rests with the top ten.

This clone came up a few times. Its antigen specificity is not known. Base quality data are lacking; no much larger clone is found one base away. The sequence derives from a woman between 18 and 30 years old with type 1 diabetes. The source material was central memory CD4+ T cells from blood.

The CDR3 protein sequence reads: CATHRNTEAFF. The DNA reads TGTGCCACCCACAGGAACACTGAAGCTTTCTTT. The rearranged chain carries TRBV25-1 and TRBJ1-1; no D segment can be confidently identified. Looking up the germline V gene yields CDR1 MGHDK and CDR2 SYGVNS. The CDR3 contains 11 residues, cysteine and phenylalanine counted. Here the CDR3 DNA is all that survives: 33 bases in frame from base 1. V is cut by 10 bases and J by 1 base, and the space between the germline ends is 7 bases.